The 31 T cell receptor beta chains listed next were all sequenced from one sample in a study of cytomegalovirus exposure and HLA in healthy donors. The study ran its PCR with 60 Vbeta and 13 Jbeta primers. Sequencing was performed with immunoSEQ multiplex PCR; in TCRdb, only in-frame clones are kept and a portion is missing. Among some 130,000 clones listed, about 74% were seen once. The sequencing sample was made of PBMCs. These receptors were taken from a woman in her forties or fifties in good health and CMV-seropositive.

As DNA, the CDR3 is TGTGCTAGTGAGACCGGGACAGGGGGAGAGACCCAGTACTTC. It encodes CASETGTGGETQYF. This rearrangement joins TRBV12-5 to TRBJ2-5; 11 bases map to TRBD1. The CDR3 sequence is 14 residues long. V shed 7 bases, J shed 4 bases, and the junction held 5 bases outside the gene matches. CDR1 LGHNT and CDR2 FRNRAP come from the germline V gene.

This clone came up a few times. The chain couples TRBV19 to TRBJ1-3; no clear D gene. Germline V CDR1 and CDR2: LNHDA, SQIVND (reference sequence). The V end lost 7 bases, the J end lost 2 bases, and 9 bases lay between the germline ends. The CDR3 length is 13 residues. CDR3 loop: CASTVPPGNTIYF. The CDR3, as DNA: TGTGCCAGTACAGTTCCTCCTGGAAACACCATATATTTT. Together with reference TRBV19 and TRBJ1-3, the CDR3 gives the full variable domain: DGGITQSPKYLFRKEGQNVTLSCEQNLNHDAMYWYRQDPGQGLRLIYYSQIVNDFQKGDIAEGYSVSREKKESFPLTVTSAQKNPTAFYLCASTVPPGNTIYFGEGSWLTVV.

The sample holds one count of this clone. The chain recombines TRBV7-8 with TRBJ1-2, with D possibly matching TRBD1 (6 bases). The CDR3 contains 15 residues. V was pared by 0 bases and J by 0 bases, with 8 bases between. The germline CDR1 and CDR2 sequences are SGHVS and FQNEAQ. The CDR3 DNA reads as TGTGCCAGCAGCTTAGCCCGGACAGCTAACTATGGCTACACCTTC. Its protein is CASSLARTANYGYTF.

J is TRBJ2-2 and V is TRBV15; D perhaps matches TRBD1 (6 bases). Germline V CDR1 and CDR2: LNHNV, YYDKDF (reference sequence). The CDR3 length is 14 residues. V was shortened by 3 bases and J by 4 bases, with 9 bases between the two germline ends. The CDR3 protein is CATSRDRSTGELFF. The CDR3 DNA reads as TGTGCCACCAGCAGGGACAGAAGCACCGGGGAGCTGTTTTTT. Complete variable domain (other parts from reference TRBV15 and TRBJ2-2): DAMVIQNPRYQVTQFGKPVTLSCSQTLNHNVMYWYQQKSSQAPKLLFHYYDKDFNNEADTPDNFQSRRPNTSFCFLDIRSPGLGDTAMYLCATSRDRSTGELFFGEGSRLTVL.

The genes are TRBV7-2 and TRBJ1-5; weak D call: TRBD1 (6 bases). This CDR3 has 15 residues. V lost 5 bases, J lost 7 bases, and 18 bases lay in between. Per germline, CDR1 SGHTA and CDR2 FQGNSA. CDR3 bases: TGTGCCAGCAGCCCTCAACCGGACAGAGGGCAGCCCCAGCATTTT. Translation: CASSPQPDRGQPQHF. Variable domain in full (rest from reference TRBV7-2 and TRBJ1-5): GAGVSQSPSNKVTEKGKDVELRCDPISGHTALYWYRQSLGQGLEFLIYFQGNSAPDKSGLPSDRFSAERTGGSVSTLTIQRTQQEDSAVYLCASSPQPDRGQPQHFGDGTRLSIL.

The rearrangement links TRBV15 to TRBJ2-1; 7 bases fit TRBD1. This CDR3 comprises 14 residues. Per the germline V gene, CDR1 is LNHNV and CDR2 is YYDKDF (reference sequence). V was pared by 6 bases and J by 5 bases, with 7 bases of the junction left unmatched. The CDR3: CATRDGQADNEQFF. The CDR3 coding sequence is TGTGCCACCAGAGACGGACAGGCCGACAATGAGCAGTTCTTC.

This clone was observed once. The gene calls are TRBV6-1 and TRBJ2-5; TRBD1 matches at 8 bases. Germline V gene data show CDR1 as MNHNS and CDR2 as SASEGT. This CDR3 comprises 13 residues. The trim removed 6 bases at V and 5 bases at J, leaving 5 bases unmatched. CDR3 DNA: TGTGCCAGCAGGCGGACAGGGAGGGAGACCCAGTACTTC. It is translated as CASRRTGRETQYF.

This clone was detected only once. The rearrangement joins TRBV9 to TRBJ2-7; D is unclear. This CDR3 region has 15 residues. Trimming took 4 bases from V and 7 from J, leaving 21 bases between them. The V gene's germline CDR1 is SGDLS and CDR2 YYNGEE. CDR3 loop: CASSPSLGPLEEQYF. CDR3 DNA sequence: TGTGCCAGCAGCCCATCTCTGGGTCCCCTGGAGGAGCAGTACTTC.

The chain has TRBV13 and TRBJ2-1; D possibly corresponds to TRBD1 (6 bases). V lost 4 bases and J 4 bases, leaving 8 bases between the germline ends. The germline CDR1 and CDR2 sequences are PRHDT and FYEKMQ (reference sequence). CDR3 length: 13 amino acids. CDR3 amino acids: CASSWGPYNEQFF. In DNA form, the CDR3 reads TGTGCCAGCAGCTGGGGGCCGTACAATGAGCAGTTCTTC. Combining the CDR3 with reference TRBV13 and TRBJ2-1 gives the whole variable domain AAGVIQSPRHLIKEKRETATLKCYPIPRHDTVYWYQQGPGQDPQFLISFYEKMQSDKGSIPDRFSAQQFSDYHSELNMSSLELGDSALYFCASSWGPYNEQFFGPGTRLTVL.

J is TRBJ1-1 and V is TRBV19; a weak D match, TRBD1 (6 bases). V was pared by 3 bases and J by 5 bases, with 16 bases between. The CDR3 extends over 15 amino acids. Germline CDR1 and CDR2: LNHDA and SQIVND (reference sequence). The CDR3 loop reads CASSISGGDPTEAFF. In nucleotides, the CDR3 is TGTGCCAGTAGTATTAGTGGGGGCGATCCGACTGAAGCTTTCTTT.

The chain joins TRBV19 to TRBJ2-7; D is uncertain. The CDR3 totals 12 residues. Germline V gene sequence: CDR1 LNHDA, CDR2 SQIVND (reference sequence). The V end was cut by 6 bases, the J end by 4 bases, with 10 bases between. CDR3 sequence reads: CASRSDGYEQYF. DNA of the CDR3: TGTGCCAGTAGAAGTGACGGGTACGAGCAGTACTTC. Looking up the rest from reference TRBV19 and TRBJ2-7 gives the full variable domain: DGGITQSPKYLFRKEGQNVTLSCEQNLNHDAMYWYRQDPGQGLRLIYYSQIVNDFQKGDIAEGYSVSREKKESFPLTVTSAQKNPTAFYLCASRSDGYEQYFGPGTRLTVT.

The chain's CDR3 is CASRTGGGQPQHF. Here the CDR3 DNA reads TGTGCCAGCCGAACGGGGGGCGGTCAGCCCCAGCATTTT. The chain combines TRBV19 with TRBJ1-5, with D tentatively TRBD1 (6 bases). Per germline, CDR1 LNHDA and CDR2 SQIVND (reference sequence). V was pared by 9 bases and J by 6 bases, with 15 bases between. The CDR3 extends over 13 amino acids.

In this sample, this clone turned up once. This sequence joins TRBV2 and TRBJ2-2; 7 nucleotides align to TRBD2. The CDR3 length is 14 residues. CDR1 is SNHLY and CDR2 is FYNNEI in the germline V gene. V shed 7 bases, J shed 3 bases, and the junction held 5 bases outside the gene matches. The CDR3 reads CASTVGGYTGELFF. In nucleotides, the CDR3 is TGTGCCAGCACGGTGGGGGGGTACACCGGGGAGCTGTTTTTT.

The V gene is TRBV5-1, the J gene TRBJ2-2, with 8 bases identical to TRBD1. The CDR3 has 15 residues. V lost 9 bases and J lost 3; bases outside the gene matches: 10. The germline V gene encodes CDR1 SGHRS and CDR2 YFSETQ. In DNA, the CDR3 is TGCGCCACGAGACTCGGACAGGGCGACACCGGGGAGCTGTTTTTT. This codes for CATRLGQGDTGELFF.

The CDR3 coding sequence is TGTGCCAGTTTCAGGGGGTCTGGAAACACCATATATTTT. Translating gives CASFRGSGNTIYF. V gene TRBV6-1 combines with J gene TRBJ1-3; 7 bases match TRBD1. CDR1 and CDR2 from the germline V gene are MNHNS and SASEGT. Losses at the gene ends were 9 bases for V and 1 base for J; bases not matched to a gene: 3. The CDR3 is made up of 13 amino acids.

The genes are TRBV5-1 and TRBJ2-3; no reliable D call. Per the germline V gene, CDR1 is SGHRS and CDR2 is YFSETQ. CDR3 size: 15 residues. The germline V and J ends were trimmed by 0 bases and 2 bases, with 10 bases remaining between them. CDR3 bases: TGCGCCAGCAGCTTGGTTCCGGGTACCACAGATACGCAGTATTTT. This encodes CASSLVPGTTDTQYF.

V usage is TRBV11-2 and J usage is TRBJ1-5, with 7 bases aligning to TRBD1. CDR1 is SGHAT, CDR2 FQNNGV, per germline. This CDR3 comprises 14 residues. Trimming cost V 5 bases and J 2 bases; bases outside gene matches: 3. CDR3 bases: TGTGCCAGCAGCCGTGACAGGGGCAATCAGCCCCAGCATTTT. It translates to CASSRDRGNQPQHF.

The chain is built from TRBV6-1 and TRBJ1-1; no clear D gene. Looked up from germline, CDR1 is MNHNS and CDR2 is SASEGT. V was cut by 5 bases and J by 5 bases, with 18 bases left in between. The CDR3 sequence is 15 residues long. As DNA, the CDR3 is TGTGCCAGCAGTAATACCCGACTGGCACCTACTGAAGCTTTCTTT. This sequence encodes CASSNTRLAPTEAFF.

This clone has only one observation. V and J are TRBV1 and TRBJ2-7; TRBD1 is the table's D call and was not checked against the DNA. TRBV1 is listed as a pseudogene. This CDR3 is 14 amino acids long. The CDR3 here is CTSSREDSSYEQYF. The CDR3 bases are TGCACCAGCAGCCGGGAAGACAGCTCCTACGAGCAGTACTTC.

CDR3 DNA: TGTGCCAGCAGCCGCTCCGACAGTCCGCGAGAGCAGTACTTC. Translating it yields CASSRSDSPREQYF. The chain joins TRBV7-8 to TRBJ2-7; D perhaps matches TRBD1 (5 bases). V was pared by 5 bases and J by 7 bases, with 18 bases between. Germline V gene sequence: CDR1 SGHVS, CDR2 FQNEAQ. CDR3 size: 14 residues.

This chain's CDR3 is CASSRAILVGQGSSYEQYF. CDR3 DNA sequence: TGTGCCAGCAGTCGTGCCATTCTCGTTGGGCAGGGGTCCTCCTACGAGCAGTACTTC. The V gene is TRBV5-6, the J gene TRBJ2-7, with D possibly matching TRBD1 (6 bases). The CDR3 is 19 residues long. Germline V gene data show CDR1 as SGHDT and CDR2 as YYEEEE. With 5 bases removed from V and 0 bases from J, the gap between germline ends came to 27 bases. The variable domain in full, with the rest retrieved from reference TRBV5-6 and TRBJ2-7, is DAGVTQSPTHLIKTRGQQVTLRCSPKSGHDTVSWYQQALGQGPQFIFQYYEEEERQRGNFPDRFSGHQFPNYSSELNVNALLLGDSALYLCASSRAILVGQGSSYEQYFGPGTRLTVT.

The rearrangement joins TRBV4-3 to TRBJ1-4; D is perhaps TRBD1 (5 bases). V lost 1 base, J lost 10 bases, and 13 bases lay in between. Germline CDR1 reads LGHNA; CDR2 reads YSLEER. The CDR3 is 14 amino acids. Written as DNA, the CDR3 is TGCGCCAGCAGCCAAGCGGGAGGGGTTGGAAAACTGTTTTTT. This sequence encodes CASSQAGGVGKLFF.

The J gene is TRBJ2-7, the V gene TRBV11-3; D is uncertain. V lost 2 bases and J lost 2, with 10 bases in between. Looked up from germline, CDR1 is SGHNT and CDR2 is YENEEA. This CDR3 is built from 14 residues. CDR3 nucleotides: TGTGCCAGCAGCTTATTGGCGGCAGCCTACGAGCAGTACTTC. Translating it yields CASSLLAAAYEQYF.

The chain couples TRBV5-5 to TRBJ1-2; D unresolved. Germline loops: CDR1 SGHKS, CDR2 YYEKEE (reference sequence). This CDR3 has 15 residues. V was clipped by 5 bases and J by 4 bases, with 18 bases between them. The CDR3 reads CASSSGPARGYGYTF. The CDR3 nucleotides read TGTGCCAGCAGTTCCGGACCAGCTCGGGGCTATGGCTACACCTTC.

The chain uses TRBV6-5 and TRBJ1-5; the D gene is possibly TRBD1 (6 bases). Germline V CDR1 and CDR2: MNHEY, SVGAGI. CDR3 length: 15 residues. V lost 5 bases and J 3 bases, leaving 14 bases between the germline ends. CDR3 nucleotide sequence: TGTGCCAGCAGTAACCCAGGGGCTATCAATCAGCCCCAGCATTTT. Translating it yields CASSNPGAINQPQHF.

This clone was seen a handful of times. This chain joins TRBV25-1 and TRBJ1-4; no clear D gene. V lost 6 bases and J lost 3, with 5 bases in between. CDR3 length: 12 residues. Germline V gene data show CDR1 as MGHDK and CDR2 as SYGVNS. The CDR3 nucleotides are TGTGCCAGCAGGGAGGCTAATGAAAAACTGTTTTTT. Translating it yields CASREANEKLFF.

This clone is a singleton in its sample. V and J are TRBV6-1 and TRBJ2-7; D is unresolved. The germline gives CDR1 MNHNS, CDR2 SASEGT. V was cut by 6 bases and J by 7 bases, with 10 bases left in between. This CDR3 contains 11 residues. CDR3 protein: CASRGLPEQYF. CDR3 nucleotides: TGTGCCAGCAGGGGCCTGCCGGAGCAGTACTTC.

V is TRBV2 and J is TRBJ2-3; 9 nucleotides agree with TRBD1. This CDR3 region has 15 residues. With V trimmed by 6 bases and J by 0 bases, 4 bases remained unmatched. Germline V lookup: CDR1 SNHLY, CDR2 FYNNEI. As DNA, the CDR3 is TGTGCCAGCAGCCCCGGGACAGGGAGCACAGATACGCAGTATTTT. Protein sequence: CASSPGTGSTDTQYF.

The chain employs TRBV30 and TRBJ2-1, with a possible D match to TRBD2 (5 bases). Trimming pared 4 bases from V and 8 bases from J, leaving 12 bases between. Germline CDR1 is GTSNPN and CDR2 is SVGIG (reference sequence). CDR3 length: 12 residues. In DNA, the CDR3 is TGTGCCTGGAAGCCTAGCCAAGATGAGCAGTTCTTC. Amino acids: CAWKPSQDEQFF.

The CDR3 here is CASNFRVPVLNEKLFF. The DNA of the CDR3 is TGTGCCAGCAACTTCAGGGTGCCCGTACTTAATGAAAAACTGTTTTTT. V gene TRBV27 combines with J gene TRBJ1-4; D is perhaps TRBD1 (5 bases). The germline V and J ends were trimmed by 7 bases and 4 bases, with 19 bases remaining between them. The CDR3 is 16 residues long. CDR1 and CDR2 from the germline V gene are MNHEY and SMNVEV (reference sequence).

The genes are TRBV27 and TRBJ1-2; the D gene is possibly TRBD1 (6 bases). Germline lookup yields CDR1 MNHEY and CDR2 SMNVEV (reference sequence). There are 11 residues in the CDR3. Trimming stripped 8 bases from V and 4 bases from J, with 8 bases between. CDR3 in DNA: TGTGCCAGCGGGGGCGGCTATGGCTACACCTTC. Amino acids: CASGGGYGYTF.